Sequencing of this TCR beta chain was carried out in a study of human T cells and chemical hapten exposure. General observations from the study: Significantly greater numbers of large CDR3 similarity clusters came from expanded TCRs than from controls.

V was pared by 10 bases and J by 5 bases, with 9 bases of the junction left unmatched. CDR3 size: 14 residues. The germline CDR1 and CDR2 sequences are KGHDR and SFDVKD. Time point indicated: patch test 3, about 24 weeks after DPC sensitization. As for treatment: therapeutic diphenylcyclopropenone sensitization with weekly scalp DPC. A note on this clonotype: Its antigen is currently unknown.

MiXCR, applied by TCRdb to the RACE reads, yields one record per CDR3 protein. This sample has tens of thousands of distinct CDR3 sequences, with approximately 9.9% found just once. Sequencing was performed on whole blood, taken in connection with sensitization to the hapten diphenylcyclopropenone (DPC). The TCR originated in a woman between 35 and 50 years old with alopecia areata. Some clones in this sample may be carry-over from other donors' samples. This chain joins TRBV24-1 and TRBJ2-3; 9 bases are a match to TRBD1. Here the CDR3 reads CATSPGQGEDTQYF. DNA of the CDR3: TGTGCCACGTCCCCGGGACAGGGAGAAGATACGCAGTATTTT.